The clone carrying this T cell receptor (beta chain) appeared a few times. The antigen is undetermined. This entry comes from a study of response to subunit inactivated influenza vaccine. Findings of the study overall: After each seasonal influenza vaccination, few new T cells are recruited, the authors suggested.

TCRdb redid the calling of the RT-PCR reads with MiXCR, one entry per CDR3 protein. The sample lists a few hundred thousand distinct CDR3 sequences; 10% to 15% were seen once. Losses at the gene ends were 4 bases for V and 2 bases for J; bases not matched to a gene: 5. This CDR3 has 15 residues. CDR1 and CDR2 (germline): KGHDR, SFDVKD. Sequenced material: non-naive T cells sorted from PBMCs, taken about 14 days before vaccination. The J gene is TRBJ2-3, the V gene TRBV24-1; 7 nucleotides align to TRBD1. This clonotype was obtained from a man in his forties or fifties who received an inactivated influenza vaccine. This chain's CDR3 is CATSEGGGTTDTQYF. The CDR3 nucleotides are TGTGCCACCAGTGAAGGGGGCGGCACCACAGATACGCAGTATTTT.